This T cell receptor (beta chain) was found in a study of CD8+ T cells in alopecia areata. Findings and caveats of the study: Normal scalp showed lower clonality than lesional scalp, especially alopecia totalis/universalis.

Concerning this clone: The target antigen is unknown.

Treatment described: oral pan-JAK inhibitor, 5-10 mg twice daily. The germline CDR1 and CDR2 sequences are MNHEY and SVGAGI. This CDR3 is built from 13 residues. Trimming cost V 6 bases and J 4 bases; bases outside gene matches: 4. Extracted RNA was reverse transcribed into cDNA, the sequencing template. Only in-frame clones appear in the TCRdb table, and some are missing; sequencing was by immunoSEQ multiplex PCR. Seen here are about 180,000 clones, approximately 59% observed once, and the top ten hold roughly 17%. The receptor was derived from a human donor with alopecia areata. The rearrangement links TRBV6-5 to TRBJ1-1; 8 positions agree with TRBD1. The specimen was CD4+ T cells sorted from blood, collected between weeks 55 and 65, from a patient treated with tofacitinib. CDR3 amino acids: CASRRQGSTEAFF. The CDR3 bases are TGTGCCAGCAGACGACAGGGGAGCACTGAAGCTTTCTTT.